What follows is one T cell receptor beta chain and its context. This table comes from immunoSEQ multiplex PCR, and its TCRdb copy is limited to in-frame clones, with some not included. The sample contains 65,000 to 85,000 clones, under 95% of which appear only once. This entry belongs to a study of technical replicates of blood from several donors. Sequenced input: T cells isolated from PBMCs. The TCR was taken from a human donor in good health.

The CDR3 sequence is CAIMTSGSEAGELFF. For the CDR3, the DNA is TGTGCCATCATGACTAGCGGGAGCGAGGCCGGGGAGCTGTTTTTT. The chain combines TRBV10-3 with TRBJ2-2, with 12 bases that match TRBD2. The CDR3 loop spans 15 amino acids. Unmatched junction bases numbered 6, after V lost 7 bases and J lost 6 bases. CDR1 is ENHRY, CDR2 SYGVKD, per germline.